The T cell receptor beta chain under discussion was sequenced for a study of T cell repertoires in cytomegalovirus infection. Overall study context: Matching HLA type, along with CMV infection, was indicated by public TCR beta signatures.

Findings and limits, study-wide: Cumulative frequency (of public TCR beta family members) identified carriers of CMV plus the relevant HLA.

The CDR3 is 13 residues long. Trimming took 6 bases from V and 0 from J, leaving 8 bases between them. CDR1 is LNHDA and CDR2 is SQIVND in the germline V gene (reference sequence). TCRdb independently ran MiXCR on the reads; one entry per CDR3 protein. This sample carries hundreds of thousands of distinct CDR3 sequences, roughly 31% of them seen once, and the ten largest clones take 13%. This clonotype has more than one count but fewer than ten. Its antigen remains unknown. The sample was cultured CD8+ T cells from PBMCs, taken from culture after CMV antigen stimulation. The chain recombines TRBV19 with TRBJ1-1; no definite D call. This TCR was sampled from a human donor in good health (CMV status not recorded). Some clones in this sample may be carry-over from other donors' samples. CDR3 DNA sequence: TGTGCCAGTAGGTCGCTCCTGAACACTGAAGCTTTCTTT. As protein: CASRSLLNTEAFF.